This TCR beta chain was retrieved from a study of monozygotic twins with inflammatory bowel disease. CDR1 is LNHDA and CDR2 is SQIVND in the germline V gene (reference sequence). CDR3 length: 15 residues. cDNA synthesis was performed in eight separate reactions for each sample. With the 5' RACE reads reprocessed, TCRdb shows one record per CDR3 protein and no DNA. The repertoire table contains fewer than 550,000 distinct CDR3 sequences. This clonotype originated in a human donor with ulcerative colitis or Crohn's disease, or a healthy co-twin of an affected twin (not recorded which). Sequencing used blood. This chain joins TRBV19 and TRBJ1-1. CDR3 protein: CASSSIAPSRTEAFF.